This entry lists 32 T cell receptor beta chains sequenced from one sample in a study of cytomegalovirus exposure and HLA in healthy donors (dated by TCRdb to 2016 to 2017). The library relied on the immunoSEQ multiplex PCR assay. TCRdb obtained this table from immuneACCESS and retained in-frame rearrangements with V and J assigned. These tables miss some clones; where compared with another copy, unresolved V genes account for less than half of the shortfall, and the remainder is unexplained. This sample lists 200,000 or so clones; 75% to 90% were detected once. The ten largest clones take up roughly 7% of the sample. Sequencing was carried out using PBMCs. These receptor sequences come from a man in his late teens or twenties in good health and CMV-seropositive.

The chain links TRBV7-9 to TRBJ2-7; D not certain. Trimming stripped 0 bases from V and 3 bases from J, with 6 bases between. Germline V gene data show CDR1 as SEHNR and CDR2 as FQNEAQ (reference sequence). The length of the CDR3 is 13 residues. This chain's CDR3 is CASSLAPYYEQYF. The CDR3 coding sequence is TGTGCCAGCAGCTTAGCCCCTTACTACGAGCAGTACTTC. The variable domain in full, with the rest retrieved from reference TRBV7-9 and TRBJ2-7, is DTGVSQNPRHKITKRGQNVTFRCDPISEHNRLYWYRQTLGQGPEFLTYFQNEAQLEKSRLLSDRFSAERPKGSFSTLEIQRTEQGDSAMYLCASSLAPYYEQYFGPGTRLTVT.

V gene TRBV23-1 combines with J gene TRBJ1-2, with D possibly TRBD1 on 5 matching bases. TRBV23-1 is marked as an open reading frame, function uncertain. This CDR3 spans 16 amino acids. V was pared by 4 bases and J by 6 bases, with 21 bases between. The CDR3 bases are TGCGCCAGCAGTCCCGGGGACCCCGCGGGGTCTGATGGCTACACCTTC. Translation gives CASSPGDPAGSDGYTF.

The chain uses TRBV5-4 and TRBJ2-4; perhaps TRBD1 as D (6 bases). The CDR3 spans 13 residues. Germline V gene data show CDR1 as SGHNT and CDR2 as YYREEE (reference sequence). Between the trimmed V and J ends, which lost 4 bases and 4 bases, there was a span of 9 bases. CDR3 in DNA: TGTGCCAGCAGCAGTACAGGGAAAAACATTCAGTACTTC. It specifies CASSSTGKNIQYF. The whole variable domain, remainder taken from reference TRBV5-4 and TRBJ2-4, is ETGVTQSPTHLIKTRGQQVTLRCSSQSGHNTVSWYQQALGQGPQFIFQYYREEENGRGNFPPRFSGLQFPNYSSELNVNALELDDSALYLCASSSTGKNIQYFGAGTRLSVL.

The rearrangement uses TRBV7-3 and TRBJ2-2; 10 bases are a match to TRBD1. There are 14 residues in the CDR3. V was clipped by 4 bases and J by 6 bases; unmatched bases: 2. Germline CDR1 is SGHTA and CDR2 is FQGTGA. The CDR3 here is CASSSTGGSGELFF. The CDR3 DNA reads as TGTGCCAGCAGCTCGACAGGGGGCTCCGGGGAGCTGTTTTTT.

The sample holds a few counts of this clone. V and J are TRBV2 and TRBJ1-2; 8 nucleotides match TRBD1. This CDR3 region has 13 residues. Trimming cost V 10 bases and J 3 bases; bases outside gene matches: 7. CDR1 and CDR2 from the germline V gene are SNHLY and FYNNEI. CDR3 sequence: CATIPGQDYGYTF. The CDR3 coding sequence is TGTGCCACCATACCGGGACAGGACTATGGCTACACCTTC.

This rearrangement joins TRBV5-1 to TRBJ1-4, with D possibly matching TRBD1 (5 bases). V lost 0 bases, J lost 8 bases, and 17 bases lay in between. CDR1 is SGHRS, CDR2 YFSETQ, per germline. The CDR3 is 16 residues long. CDR3 nucleotides: TGCGCCAGCAGCTTGGATATAGTCGGGGGTGAAGAAAAACTGTTTTTT. This gives the protein CASSLDIVGGEEKLFF.

This chain uses TRBV11-3 with TRBJ2-5; 10 nucleotides agree with TRBD2. V gave up 5 bases and J gave up 5 bases; unmatched junction bases: 11. Germline CDR1 SGHNT, CDR2 YENEEA. This CDR3 is 16 amino acids long. Here the CDR3 reads CASSRSGGNGLETQYF. CDR3 DNA sequence: TGTGCCAGCAGCCGTAGCGGGGGGAACGGCCTGGAGACCCAGTACTTC.

The V gene is TRBV11-3, the J gene TRBJ2-2; D is possibly TRBD2 (5 bases). This CDR3 has 13 residues. Germline V gene data show CDR1 as SGHNT and CDR2 as YENEEA. The V gene lost 3 bases and the J gene lost 4 bases, with 6 bases spanning the gap. This CDR3 reads CASSFGGTGELFF. DNA for the CDR3: TGTGCCAGCAGCTTCGGAGGCACCGGGGAGCTGTTTTTT.

This chain links TRBV7-8 with TRBJ1-3; D ambiguous. V lost 5 bases and J 0 bases, leaving 8 bases between the germline ends. CDR3 size: 14 residues. The germline V gene encodes CDR1 SGHVS and CDR2 FQNEAQ. CDR3 sequence: CASSASTSGNTIYF. The CDR3, as DNA: TGTGCCAGCAGCGCGAGCACCTCTGGAAACACCATATATTTT.

This chain's CDR3 is CASSPNRVEQFF. DNA of the CDR3: TGTGCCAGCAGCCCGAACAGGGTTGAGCAGTTCTTC. The rearrangement uses TRBV4-2 and TRBJ2-1; D might be TRBD1 (6 bases). The CDR3 is 12 amino acids. From germline, CDR1 is LGHNA and CDR2 YNFKEQ. Trimming shortened V by 4 bases and J by 9 bases, and 10 bases separated the two germline ends.

The CDR3 nucleotides read TGTGCCAGCAGTTTATTAACCAGGGGGATTCCATATGGCTACACCTTC. It specifies CASSLLTRGIPYGYTF. The chain has TRBV27 and TRBJ1-2; TRBD1 aligns across 7 bases. The J segment lost 5 bases and the V segment lost 1 base, leaving 10 bases of the junction unmatched. Germline V gene sequence: CDR1 MNHEY, CDR2 SMNVEV (reference sequence). CDR3 length: 16 residues.

This chain connects TRBV27 to TRBJ2-2; the match to TRBD1 covers 7 bases. The CDR3 covers 17 residues. Germline assignment: CDR1 MNHEY and CDR2 SMNVEV (reference sequence). The junction had 11 bases not matched to a gene; V was cut back by 7 bases and J by 0 bases. The CDR3, as DNA: TGTGCCAGCACCCCCCCCCGAGACAGGGCGAACACCGGGGAGCTGTTTTTT. Amino acid sequence: CASTPPRDRANTGELFF.

This chain links TRBV2 with TRBJ2-3; D perhaps matches TRBD2 (5 bases). Germline-derived CDR1 and CDR2 are SNHLY and FYNNEI. This CDR3 is built from 14 residues. The V and J ends lost 4 bases and 6 bases respectively, with 14 bases between them. The CDR3, as DNA: TGTGCCAGCAGTGTTTCGGACTCATGGGATACGCAGTATTTT. It yields the protein CASSVSDSWDTQYF.

The rearrangement links TRBV29-1 to TRBJ2-1, with D perhaps TRBD2 (6 bases). Germline-derived CDR1 and CDR2 are SQVTM and ANQGSEA. This CDR3 contains 14 residues. Trimming left V 6 bases short and J 7 bases short, with 19 bases between. DNA for the CDR3: TGCAGCGTAGACGCGGGAATGACGGGGAATGAGCAGTTCTTC. Its protein product is CSVDAGMTGNEQFF.

This CDR3 reads CASRETPSAYEQYF. CDR3 in DNA: TGTGCCAGTAGGGAGACTCCCAGTGCGTACGAGCAGTACTTC. J is TRBJ2-7 and V is TRBV19; D gene uncertain. The V end lost 6 bases, the J end lost 4 bases, and 16 bases lay between the germline ends. This CDR3 comprises 14 residues. In germline, CDR1 is LNHDA, CDR2 SQIVND (reference sequence).

V usage is TRBV29-1 and J usage is TRBJ2-3; 9 nucleotides match TRBD2. The length of the CDR3 is 16 residues. Germline V CDR1 and CDR2: SQVTM, ANQGSEA. Trimming removed 6 bases from V and 5 bases from J; junction bases left unmatched: 15. In nucleotides, the CDR3 is TGCAGCGTCACCCTTGGTGGCGGGAGGGCGAGAGATACGCAGTATTTT. This sequence encodes CSVTLGGGRARDTQYF.

The chain links TRBV19 to TRBJ1-5; a possible D gene is TRBD1 (5 bases). The CDR3 runs 16 residues. In germline, CDR1 is LNHDA, CDR2 SQIVND (reference sequence). The ends were cut back, 5 bases at V and 7 bases at J, with 21 bases in the middle. The CDR3 here is CASSLPATYRGQPQHF. DNA of the CDR3: TGTGCCAGTAGTCTTCCCGCGACTTATAGGGGACAGCCCCAGCATTTT.

The chain recombines TRBV28 with TRBJ1-5; maybe TRBD1 (6 bases). The CDR3 is made up of 13 amino acids. Germline-derived CDR1 and CDR2 are MDHEN and SYDVKM. The V gene lost 9 bases and the J gene lost 4 bases, with 13 bases spanning the gap. The CDR3 nucleotides are TGTGCCAGTATTGGACAGAATAATCAGCCCCAGCATTTT. Its translation is CASIGQNNQPQHF.

In this sample, this clone turned up once. The V and J genes are TRBV2 and TRBJ2-7, with TRBD2 identical over 11 bases. The germline gives CDR1 SNHLY, CDR2 FYNNEI. This CDR3 spans 15 amino acids. Germline trimming cut 10 bases from V and 1 base from J; bases unmatched to any gene: 9. The CDR3 sequence: CATGTSGVPSYEQYF. The CDR3, as DNA: TGTGCCACCGGGACTAGCGGAGTCCCTTCCTACGAGCAGTACTTC.

This chain uses TRBV9 with TRBJ1-3, with D unclear. The germline V gene has CDR1 SGDLS and CDR2 YYNGEE. The CDR3 is 13 residues long. Trimming took off 4 bases at V and 0 bases at J, with 5 bases between the two ends. The DNA for the CDR3 is TGTGCCAGCAGCCCCCGCTCTGGAAACACCATATATTTT. This sequence encodes CASSPRSGNTIYF.

This clone was counted a few times. This chain uses TRBV27 with TRBJ1-4, with a possible D match to TRBD1 (5 bases). V was cut by 4 bases and J by 8 bases, with 14 bases left in between. This CDR3 has 14 amino acids. CDR1 is MNHEY, CDR2 SMNVEV, per germline (reference sequence). The chain's CDR3 is CASSSTGGWEKLFF. The CDR3 DNA reads as TGTGCCAGCAGTTCCACCGGGGGGTGGGAAAAACTGTTTTTT.

The chain links TRBV29-1 to TRBJ2-5, with D hard to call. Looked up from germline, CDR1 is SQVTM and CDR2 is ANQGSEA. The CDR3 is made up of 13 amino acids. Trimming shortened V by 5 bases and J by 2 bases, and 12 bases separated the two germline ends. CDR3 in DNA: TGCAGCGTTCTAGAGAACTTACAAGAGACCCAGTACTTC. Translating gives CSVLENLQETQYF.

The chain carries TRBV6-5 and TRBJ2-5; TRBD2 agrees at 11 bases. CDR1 MNHEY and CDR2 SVGAGI come from the germline V gene. The trim removed 4 bases at V and 4 bases at J, leaving 8 bases unmatched. The CDR3 has 16 amino acids. CDR3 nucleotide sequence: TGTGCCAGCAGTTCCTTGACTAGCGGGGTTACAGAGACCCAGTACTTC. This codes for CASSSLTSGVTETQYF.

The chain couples TRBV28 to TRBJ2-7; 8 bases are a match to TRBD2. CDR1 is MDHEN, CDR2 SYDVKM, per germline. V gave up 6 bases and J gave up 1 base; unmatched junction bases: 14. The CDR3 totals 17 residues. CDR3 bases: TGTGCCAGCAGGGGATGGGGAACTAGCGGTGGTTCCTACGAGCAGTACTTC. Its protein product is CASRGWGTSGGSYEQYF.

This chain joins TRBV6-1 and TRBJ2-1; tentative D call: TRBD2 (6 bases). Deletions cut 1 base from V and 3 bases from J, with 13 bases between. Germline V gene sequence: CDR1 MNHNS, CDR2 SASEGT. The CDR3 sequence is 16 residues long. The CDR3 loop is CASSEVTGAFYNEQFF. As DNA, the CDR3 is TGTGCCAGCAGTGAAGTTACGGGAGCTTTCTACAATGAGCAGTTCTTC.

The rearrangement links TRBV5-6 to TRBJ2-5, with D maybe TRBD2 (5 bases). V was pared by 0 bases and J by 1 base, with 16 bases between. Germline values: CDR1 SGHDT, CDR2 YYEEEE. This CDR3 has 17 residues. The CDR3 loop reads CASSLGALQEVQETQYF. The CDR3 coding sequence is TGTGCCAGCAGCTTGGGAGCGCTTCAGGAGGTCCAAGAGACCCAGTACTTC.

This clone came up a few times. This rearrangement joins TRBV2 to TRBJ1-5; a weak D match, TRBD1 (6 bases). V was shortened by 1 base and J by 10 bases, with 14 bases between the two germline ends. Per germline, CDR1 SNHLY and CDR2 FYNNEI. The length of the CDR3 is 14 residues. The CDR3: CASSEVRGLPPQHF. DNA of the CDR3: TGTGCCAGCAGTGAAGTCAGGGGCCTCCCTCCCCAGCATTTT.

The V and J genes are TRBV5-6 and TRBJ1-4; D gene ambiguous. The CDR3 extends over 14 amino acids. V lost 5 bases and J 6 bases, leaving 14 bases between the germline ends. Germline V lookup: CDR1 SGHDT, CDR2 YYEEEE. The CDR3 loop reads CASRTGRLDEKLFF. The CDR3 nucleotides read TGTGCCAGCAGAACGGGTCGGTTGGATGAAAAACTGTTTTTT.

The table lists this clone with a few counts. This chain links TRBV30 with TRBJ2-3; 11 bases are shared with TRBD2. CDR1 and CDR2 from the germline V gene are GTSNPN and SVGIG (reference sequence). V was pared by 4 bases and J by 6 bases, with 9 bases of the junction left unmatched. The CDR3 covers 15 residues. The CDR3 nucleotides read TGTGCCTGGACCCTACTAGCGGGAGAGTGGGATACGCAGTATTTT. Its translation is CAWTLLAGEWDTQYF.

Only one count was recorded for this clone. The rearrangement joins TRBV19 to TRBJ1-2, with 9 bases aligning to TRBD1. Germline loops: CDR1 LNHDA, CDR2 SQIVND (reference sequence). With 7 bases clipped from V and 6 bases from J, the junction kept 9 bases outside the gene matches. CDR3 length equals 14 residues. CDR3 loop: CASTPRGQGNGYTF. The CDR3 region has the DNA TGTGCCAGTACCCCGAGAGGACAGGGGAATGGCTACACCTTC.

This chain connects TRBV11-1 to TRBJ2-7; no definite D call. CDR3 size: 15 residues. V lost 5 bases to trimming and J lost 3 bases, with 17 bases between them. Per the germline V gene, CDR1 is SGHAT and CDR2 is FQDESV (reference sequence). As DNA, the CDR3 is TGTGCCAGCAGCCAGAGGTCCTACGAGGACTACGAGCAGTACTTC. As protein: CASSQRSYEDYEQYF.

The chain carries TRBV28 and TRBJ2-1; TRBD2 aligns across 8 bases. This CDR3 comprises 16 residues. Germline V lookup: CDR1 MDHEN, CDR2 SYDVKM. J lost 8 bases, V lost 2 bases, and 11 bases had no gene match. CDR3 DNA sequence: TGTGCCAGCAGTTTAAGGGCAGGCGGGACTAGTGATGAGCAGTTCTTC. Residues: CASSLRAGGTSDEQFF.